This T cell receptor (beta chain) is drawn from a study of blood T cell repertoires in COVID-19. Across the whole study: The study counted Cohort 3 donors as recovered given two negative PCRs, clearance, or symptom resolution. The origin of the acute and convalescent COVID-19 samples was the United States, Italy and Spain.

Those who participated ranged in age from roughly 18 to 90 years and resided in 20 to 30 US areas. V gave up 5 bases and J gave up 1 base, with 11 bases separating them. CDR3 size: 13 residues. Germline values: CDR1 SQVTM, CDR2 ANQGSEA. Sequencing used immunoSEQ multiplex PCR; TCRdb keeps in-frame clones, though not all of them. The sample consists of about 140,000 clones, 84% of them appearing once. The rearrangement links TRBV29-1 to TRBJ1-1, with D tentatively TRBD1 (6 bases). The clonotype comes from a man in his fifties or sixties in a cohort exposed to, infected with or recovered from COVID-19 (not recorded which). The sequencing sample was made of PBMCs or T cells enriched from blood (not recorded which). CDR3 in amino acids: CSVIKTGNTEAFF. DNA for the CDR3: TGCAGCGTTATAAAGACAGGGAACACTGAAGCTTTCTTT.